This T cell receptor (beta chain) was sequenced for a study of blood T cell repertoires in COVID-19. Study information: Researchers got acute and convalescent COVID-19 samples from the United States, Italy and Spain. Sources were T cells, B-cell-depleted T cells, or PBMCs; the material itself was cDNA or gDNA.

How the authors handled the data: Amplification with reference gene primers provided the estimates of nucleated cell counts. This table comes from immunoSEQ multiplex PCR, and its TCRdb copy is limited to in-frame clones, with some not included. V, J and clone size are taken as reported in that table, and D and trimming were inferred from the DNA itself. Altogether about 400,000 clones are present, roughly 90% being singletons, with the ten largest covering approximately 4.3%. The V end was cut by 2 bases, the J end by 4 bases, with 12 bases between. The CDR3 length is 14 residues. CDR1 and CDR2 (germline): MNHNS, SASEGT.

Sequencing was done on a sample of peripheral blood. The rearrangement uses TRBV6-1 and TRBJ2-7; D possibly corresponds to TRBD1 (5 bases). The receptor was derived from a woman aged 25-40 years with acute or convalescent COVID-19. The CDR3 sequence is CASSEIDRRYEQYF. The CDR3 DNA follows: TGTGCCAGCAGTGAAATAGACAGACGATACGAGCAGTACTTC.